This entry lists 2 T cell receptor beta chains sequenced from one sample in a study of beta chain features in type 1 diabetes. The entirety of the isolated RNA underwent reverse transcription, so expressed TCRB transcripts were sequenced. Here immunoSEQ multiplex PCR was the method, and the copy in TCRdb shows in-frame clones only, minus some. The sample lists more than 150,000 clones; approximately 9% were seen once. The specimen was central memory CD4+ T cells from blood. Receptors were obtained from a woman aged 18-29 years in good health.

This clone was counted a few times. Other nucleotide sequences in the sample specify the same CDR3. Here the CDR3 DNA reads TGTGCCAGCTCCCGTTATACTGAAGCTTTCTTT. The encoded protein is CASSRYTEAFF. J is TRBJ1-1 and V is TRBV7-9, with D unresolved. Germline loops: CDR1 SEHNR, CDR2 FQNEAQ (reference sequence). The CDR3 loop spans 11 amino acids. Between the trimmed V and J ends, which lost 8 bases and 5 bases, there was a span of 9 bases.

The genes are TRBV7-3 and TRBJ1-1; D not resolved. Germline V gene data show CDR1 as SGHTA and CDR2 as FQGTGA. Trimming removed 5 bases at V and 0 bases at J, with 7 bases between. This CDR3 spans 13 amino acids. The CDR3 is CASSASVNTEAFF. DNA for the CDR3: TGTGCCAGCAGCGCTTCAGTGAACACTGAAGCTTTCTTT.